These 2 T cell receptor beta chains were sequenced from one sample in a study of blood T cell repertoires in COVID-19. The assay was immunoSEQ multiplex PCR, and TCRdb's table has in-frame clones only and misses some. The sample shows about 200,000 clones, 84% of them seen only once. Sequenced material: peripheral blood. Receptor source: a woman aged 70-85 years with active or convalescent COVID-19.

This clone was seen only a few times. CDR3 sequence reads: CASSPELAEPEQFF. Written as DNA, the CDR3 is TGTGCCAGCTCACCAGAACTAGCGGAACCTGAGCAGTTCTTC. This chain uses TRBV18 with TRBJ2-1; 8 nucleotides match TRBD2. J was trimmed by 9 bases and V by 2 bases; bases with no gene match: 6. The CDR3 spans 14 residues. Germline CDR1 reads KGHSH; CDR2 reads LQKENI.

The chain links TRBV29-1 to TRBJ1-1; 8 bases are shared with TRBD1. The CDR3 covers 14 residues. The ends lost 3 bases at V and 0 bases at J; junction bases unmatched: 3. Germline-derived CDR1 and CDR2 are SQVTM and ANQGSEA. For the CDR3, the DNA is TGCAGCGTTGAGGGGGACAGGCTGAACACTGAAGCTTTCTTT. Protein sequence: CSVEGDRLNTEAFF.